The sequence of this T cell receptor beta chain was determined in a study of blood T cell repertoires in COVID-19. Overall study: Samples representing acute and convalescent COVID-19 were sourced from the United States, Italy and Spain. Sources were T cells, B-cell-depleted T cells, or PBMCs; the material itself was cDNA or gDNA.

The germline V gene encodes CDR1 KGHSH and CDR2 LQKENI. V was clipped by 6 bases and J by 5 bases; unmatched bases: 7. The CDR3 consists of 14 residues. How the authors handled the data: Nucleated cell counts were estimated from reference gene primer amplification. TCRdb's table, derived via immunoSEQ multiplex PCR, lists solely in-frame clones and lacks some. The V and J calls and clone size come from that table; D and trimming were worked out from the DNA. The sample gives around 40,000 clones, around 90% of which show up once; about 22% is in the top ten. This clonotype was sampled from a man aged 45 to 65 with active COVID-19. The sequencing sample was made of peripheral blood. J is TRBJ2-1 and V is TRBV18; 7 bases line up with TRBD2. In DNA, the CDR3 is TGTGCCAGCTCGGGAGGGAGCGTCGACAATGAGCAGTTCTTC. Translating it yields CASSGGSVDNEQFF. The full variable domain, rest sourced from reference TRBV18 and TRBJ2-1, is NAGVMQNPRHLVRRRGQEARLRCSPMKGHSHVYWYRQLPEEGLKFMVYLQKENIIDESGMPKERFSAEFPKEGPSILRIQQVVRGDSAAYFCASSGGSVDNEQFFGPGTRLTVL.